The rows below give T cell receptor beta chains drawn from one sample of a study of blood T cell repertoires in COVID-19. Measured with immunoSEQ multiplex PCR; TCRdb has only the in-frame clones, and not every one. The sample shows 85,000 to 100,000 clones, approximately 90% of them seen only once. Source material: peripheral blood. Receptors originate from a man aged 55 to 70 with acute or convalescent COVID-19. The conserved cysteine and the conserved F or W are not part of the CDR3 here.

j_call v_call cdr3_length cdr3_aa
TRBJ2-1 TRBV30 12 AWSTTSPYNEQF
TRBJ2-2 TRBV5-1 16 ASSEGHGTGVLTGELF
TRBJ2-1 TRBV25-1 13 ASSDYRGRVNEQF
TRBJ1-2 TRBV11-2 12 ASSLYGKNYGYT
TRBJ1-6 TRBV5-4 14 ASSLGQGPYNSPLH
TRBJ1-2 TRBV5-1 11 ASSLTGDIGYT
TRBJ1-5 TRBV14 12 ASSAGTGVQPQH
TRBJ1-2 TRBV15 12 ATSREAEPYGYT
TRBJ1-1 TRBV19 11 ASSIGRGGEAF
TRBJ1-3 TRBV30 13 AWSRGSSSGNTIY
TRBJ1-6 TRBV7-2 11 ASSFLTGSPLH
TRBJ1-2 TRBV7-2 13 ASSLAVATGRGYT
TRBJ1-6 TRBV6-1 14 ASSDVGAGSNSPLH
TRBJ1-4 TRBV19 14 ASSIPGTGEYEKLF
TRBJ1-2 TRBV19 12 ASSIQGSIYGYT
TRBJ2-7 TRBV6-5 13 ASSLSSGGTYEQY
TRBJ2-1 TRBV18 13 ASSPLAGGNNEQF
TRBJ2-2 TRBV7-9 13 ASGLAGGRTGELF
TRBJ2-3 TRBV11-2 15 ASSLWRLAGNADTQY